These T cell receptor beta chains were read from a single sample in a study of somatic mutations in cytotoxic T cells in rheumatoid arthritis. Data came from immunoSEQ multiplex PCR; TCRdb stores just in-frame clones and leaves some out. This table holds approximately 14,000 clones, over 70% found once. The sequenced sample consisted of CD8+ T cells sorted from blood. The receptors derive from an adult with rheumatoid arthritis. Each CDR3 is given with its conserved first and last residue. D genes are given only for firm matches. Clone size, where shown, is once, few, many, or a class for clones that have expanded.

v_call,j_call,clone_size,d_call,cdr3_nt,cdr3_aa
TRBV11-2,TRBJ2-2,-,TRBD2,TGTGCCAGCAGCCCCCGACTCCCTAGCGGGTATAACGGGGAGCTGTTTTTT,CASSPRLPSGYNGELFF
TRBV7-9,TRBJ2-7,-,-,TGTGCCATCCCGGGGCAGGGTGCCTACGAGCAGTACTTC,CAIPGQGAYEQYF
TRBV5-1,TRBJ1-1,-,-,TGCGCCAGCAGCTCATGGGGGGTTGAGGCTTTCTTT,CASSSWGVEAFF
TRBV9,TRBJ2-1,-,TRBD1,TGTGCCAGCAGCGGTTACTCAGGGACAGGGGTTCCCTCCTACAATGAGCAGTTCTTC,CASSGYSGTGVPSYNEQFF
TRBV28,TRBJ2-7,-,-,TGTGCCAGCAGTTTAAGGAGGGGACAGCCCTCGGGCGAGCAGTACTTC,CASSLRRGQPSGEQYF
TRBV28,TRBJ1-5,-,TRBD1,TGTGCCAGCAGTTTTTGGGACAGAGGATTCAGCAATCAGCCCCAGCATTTT,CASSFWDRGFSNQPQHF
TRBV4-1,TRBJ2-7,-,-,TGCGCCAGCAGCCAAGCCGAAGGGTTGGGGGACGAGCAGTACTTC,CASSQAEGLGDEQYF
TRBV15,TRBJ2-1,-,TRBD2,TGTGCCACCAGCAGAAGAGCTAGCGGGGGAAATGAGCAGTTCTTC,CATSRRASGGNEQFF
TRBV19,TRBJ1-4,-,-,TGTGCCAGTAGTATCGGGACCGACAGGCGAGGGGAAAAACTGTTTTTT,CASSIGTDRRGEKLFF
TRBV19,TRBJ1-1,-,-,TGTGCCAGTACCCCTTTTAGGGGGAACACTGAAGCTTTCTTT,CASTPFRGNTEAFF
TRBV28,TRBJ2-7,-,-,TGTGCCAGCAGTTCCCCTAACCGATCATGGGGGCGCAGGTACGAGCAGTACTTC,CASSSPNRSWGRRYEQYF
TRBV15,TRBJ1-4,once,-,TGTGCCACCCGACGCGAAAATGAAAAACTGTTTTTT,CATRRENEKLFF
TRBV6-5,TRBJ1-3,-,-,TGTGCCAGCTATTCCGTGGGGCAGACTGGAAACACCATATATTTT,CASYSVGQTGNTIYF
TRBV28,TRBJ1-1,-,-,TGTGCCAGCACCAATGGACAGCTGAACACTGAGGCTTTCTTT,CASTNGQLNTEAFF
TRBV2,TRBJ2-7,few,-,TGTGCCAGCAGTGACTCGTACGAGCAGTACTTC,CASSDSYEQYF
TRBV27,TRBJ2-1,-,TRBD2,TGTGCCAGCAGTTTGTGGCGGGGGGGCAATGAGCAGTTCTTC,CASSLWRGGNEQFF